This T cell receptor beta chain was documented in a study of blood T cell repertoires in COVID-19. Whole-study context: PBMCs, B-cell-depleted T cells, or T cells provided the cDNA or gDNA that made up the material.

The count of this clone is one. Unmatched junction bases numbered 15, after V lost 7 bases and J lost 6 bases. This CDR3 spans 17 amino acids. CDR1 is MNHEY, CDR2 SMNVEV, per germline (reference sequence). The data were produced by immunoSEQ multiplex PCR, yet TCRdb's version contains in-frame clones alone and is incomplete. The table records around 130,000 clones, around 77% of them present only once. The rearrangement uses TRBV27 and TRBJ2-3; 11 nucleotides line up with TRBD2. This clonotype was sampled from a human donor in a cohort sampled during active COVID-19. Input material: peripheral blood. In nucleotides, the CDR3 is TGTGCCAGCAAAGAATCTAGCGGGGGGAATTACCGTGATACGCAGTATTTT. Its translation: CASKESSGGNYRDTQYF.